This TCR beta chain emerged from a study of T cell responses to AZD1222 COVID-19 vaccine. Repertoires were generated with immunoSEQ multiplex PCR, while TCRdb's copy carries only in-frame clones and drops some. The top ten clones hold around 1.5% of a sample with around 100,000 clones, 86% of them seen once. Germline CDR1 and CDR2: LNHDA and SQIVND (reference sequence). The junction had 4 bases not matched to a gene; V was cut back by 3 bases and J by 16 bases. The CDR3 is made up of 11 amino acids. A note on this clone: No antigen is known for it.

General study results and limits: Donor demographics were predominantly white British with a female majority; clonal diversity may be underestimated. Only after the peak T cell response were repertoires sampled. At 160-218 and 743-854, vaccine-associated CD4 TCRs were dominant, and they spanned spike.

This chain links TRBV19 with TRBJ2-1; 9 bases are shared with TRBD2. Specimen: peripheral blood, collected on day 0 of AZD1222 vaccination. The source is an adult in good health. As DNA, the CDR3 is TGTGCCAGTAGTATCGGGACTAGCTTTTTCTTC. As protein: CASSIGTSFFF.